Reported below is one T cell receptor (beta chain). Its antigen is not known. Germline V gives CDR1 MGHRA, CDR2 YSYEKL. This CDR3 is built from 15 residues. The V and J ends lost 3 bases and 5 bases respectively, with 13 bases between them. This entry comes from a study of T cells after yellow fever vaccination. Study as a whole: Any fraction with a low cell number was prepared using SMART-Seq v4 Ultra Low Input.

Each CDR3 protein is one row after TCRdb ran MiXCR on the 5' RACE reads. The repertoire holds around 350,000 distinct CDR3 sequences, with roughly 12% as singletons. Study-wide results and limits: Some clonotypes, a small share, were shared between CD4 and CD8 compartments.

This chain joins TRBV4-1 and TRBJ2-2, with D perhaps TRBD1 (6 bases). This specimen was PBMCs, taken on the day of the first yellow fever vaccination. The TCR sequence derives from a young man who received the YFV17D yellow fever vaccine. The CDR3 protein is CASSHSDRFTGELFF. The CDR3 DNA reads TGCGCCAGCAGCCACTCGGACAGATTTACCGGGGAGCTGTTTTTT.